This T cell receptor beta chain was recorded in a study of T cells in tuberculosis. Study summary: IGRA-negative adolescents, IGRA-positive adolescents with latent tuberculosis and adults with active tuberculosis formed this South African cohort.

This sample's time point: new active TB diagnosis, blood taken before or within 7 days of starting treatment. Using immunoSEQ multiplex PCR, the repertoire was profiled, and TCRdb retains in-frame clones only, with some absent. The data contain approximately 40,000 clones, around 94% of them seen just once; the ten biggest clones take up about 4.5%. The receptor was isolated from an adult with tuberculosis. Sequencing was performed on PBMCs, taken at tuberculosis diagnosis.

The CDR3 reads CASSPETKRVSRGEGNSPLHF. CDR3 sequence (DNA): TGTGCCAGCAGCCCAGAGACCAAAAGAGTAAGCAGGGGAGAGGGAAATTCACCCCTCCACTTT. The V call is TRBV4-2, the J call TRBJ1-6, with D maybe TRBD1 (6 bases). Germline V gene lookup returns CDR1 LGHNA and CDR2 YNFKEQ. This CDR3 region has 21 residues. With 4 bases removed from V and 7 bases from J, the gap between germline ends came to 32 bases.